A selection of T cell receptor beta chains follows, all from one sample in a study of blood T cell repertoires in COVID-19. This table comes from immunoSEQ multiplex PCR, and its TCRdb copy is limited to in-frame clones, with some not included. The data contain 250,000 to 350,000 clones, 88% of them seen just once; the ten biggest clones take up 2% to 2.5%. Input material: PBMCs or T cells enriched from blood (not recorded which). The receptors shown here come from a woman aged 55-69 years in a cohort exposed to, infected with or recovered from COVID-19 (not recorded which). Each CDR3 is given with its conserved first and last residue. The order of the fields is J gene, clone size, D gene, V gene, CDR3 protein, CDR3 DNA. D genes are given only for firm matches. For some rows the clone size is stated as once, few or many, or as a class when expanded; others skip it.

>TRBJ2-1|NA|TRBD2|TRBV9
CASSPGGLAYNEQFF
TGTGCCAGCAGCCCTGGAGGACTAGCTTACAATGAGCAGTTCTTC
>TRBJ1-5|once|TRBD1|TRBV5-1
CASSTGQPNQPQHF
TGCGCCAGCAGCACGGGACAGCCCAATCAGCCCCAGCATTTT
>TRBJ2-1|NA|NA|TRBV12-1
CASSSHLIKKAPYNEQFF
TGTGCCAGCAGCTCCCATCTAATAAAGAAAGCCCCCTACAATGAGCAGTTCTTC
>TRBJ2-2|NA|TRBD2|TRBV5-1
CASSFLAGANGELFF
TGCGCCAGCAGCTTTTTAGCGGGAGCGAACGGGGAGCTGTTTTTT
>TRBJ1-2|NA|NA|TRBV27
CASSSAGTQGRGYGYTF
TGTGCCAGCAGTTCAGCTGGGACTCAGGGGAGGGGCTATGGCTACACCTTC
>TRBJ1-3|NA|TRBD1|TRBV2
CASSLGQLSGNTIYF
TGTGCCAGCAGTTTGGGACAGCTCTCTGGAAACACCATATATTTT
>TRBJ1-4|once|TRBD1|TRBV3-1/TRBV3-2
CASSQGRYRGPTNEKLFF
TGTGCCAGCAGCCAAGGCCGATACAGGGGGCCAACTAATGAAAAACTGTTTTTT
>TRBJ1-2|NA|TRBD1|TRBV28
CASVTAGTGRVNYGYTF
TGTGCCAGCGTAACAGCCGGGACAGGGAGAGTGAACTATGGCTACACCTTC
>TRBJ2-7|NA|NA|TRBV11-2
CASSPAGQGPSSYEQYF
TGTGCCAGCAGCCCGGCGGGGCAGGGACCTAGCTCCTACGAGCAGTACTTT
>TRBJ2-1|NA|TRBD2|TRBV3-1/TRBV3-2
CASSQAGGGSGEQFF
TGTGCCAGCAGCCAGGCGGGAGGGGGTAGCGGTGAGCAGTTCTTC
>TRBJ2-1|NA|TRBD1|TRBV3-1/TRBV3-2
CASSPPGTGGNEQFF
TGTGCCAGCAGTCCCCCCGGGACAGGGGGAAATGAGCAGTTCTTC
>TRBJ2-5|once|TRBD1|TRBV7-2
CASSLEGGGWETQYF
TGTGCCAGCAGCTTAGAAGGGGGCGGATGGGAGACCCAGTACTTC
>TRBJ1-2|NA|NA|TRBV7-9
CASSLGETYTF
TGTGCCAGCAGCTTAGGCGAAACCTACACCTTC
>TRBJ1-6|NA|NA|TRBV4-1
CASSQEAALSNSPLHF
TGCGCCAGCAGCCAAGAAGCGGCCCTTTCTAATTCACCCCTCCACTTT
>TRBJ2-1|NA|TRBD1|TRBV5-8
CASSLGTGMSYNEQFF
TGTGCCAGCAGCTTGGGGACAGGAATGTCCTACAATGAGCAGTTCTTC
>TRBJ2-5|NA|TRBD1|TRBV19
CASSTPGQGTETQYF
TGTGCCAGTAGTACCCCAGGACAGGGCACAGAGACCCAGTACTTC
>TRBJ2-2|NA|TRBD2|TRBV5-1
CASSLPSGGTGELFF
TGCGCCAGCAGCTTACCTAGCGGGGGAACCGGGGAGCTGTTTTTT
>TRBJ2-5|NA|NA|TRBV11-2
CASSSNQETQYF
TGTGCCAGCAGCTCAAATCAGGAGACCCAGTACTTC
>TRBJ1-2|NA|NA|TRBV18
CASSPGQGGLYGYTF
TGTGCCAGCTCACCGGGGCAGGGAGGACTCTATGGCTACACCTTC
>TRBJ1-2|NA|NA|TRBV7-6
CASSPTTRRYGYTF
TGTGCCAGCAGCCCGACCACTAGAAGATATGGCTACACCTTC
>TRBJ1-1|NA|NA|TRBV28
CASFKWGLGTEAFF
TGTGCCAGCTTTAAGTGGGGGCTCGGGACTGAAGCTTTCTTT
>TRBJ2-2|few|TRBD2|TRBV7-2
CASKREGPGTGELFF
TGTGCCAGCAAGCGGGAGGGCCCGGGCACCGGGGAGCTGTTTTTT
>TRBJ1-2|few|TRBD1|TRBV6-2/TRBV6-3
CASSWTGALYGYTF
TGTGCCAGCAGTTGGACAGGGGCCCTCTATGGCTACACCTTC
>TRBJ2-1|NA|TRBD1|TRBV25-1
CASSDPSTGVRYNEQFF
TGTGCCAGCAGTGATCCTTCCACAGGGGTGCGATACAATGAGCAGTTCTTC
>TRBJ2-1|NA|TRBD2|TRBV9
CARPTSGGPATMAQFF
TGTGCCAGACCGACTAGCGGGGGCCCGGCGACAATGGCGCAGTTCTTC
>TRBJ2-3|NA|NA|TRBV6-5
CASSEGGRDTQYF
TGTGCCAGCAGCGAGGGAGGTAGGGATACGCAGTATTTT
>TRBJ2-5|NA|NA|TRBV28
CASSLSSGSEYF
TGTGCCAGCAGTTTATCATCCGGGTCGGAGTACTTC
>TRBJ1-1|once|TRBD1|TRBV12-5
CASAITGESTEAFF
TGTGCTAGTGCCATCACAGGGGAAAGCACTGAAGCTTTCTTT
>TRBJ2-7|NA|NA|TRBV18
CASSPRSEQYF
TGTGCCAGCTCACCAAGGAGCGAGCAGTACTTC
>TRBJ1-3|NA|TRBD1|TRBV27
CASRQTGSGNTIYF
TGTGCCAGCAGGCAGACAGGGTCCGGAAACACCATATATTTT
>TRBJ2-1|NA|NA|TRBV27
CASSLYPQGGEAYNEQFF
TGTGCCAGCAGTTTGTACCCTCAAGGGGGGGAGGCCTACAATGAGCAGTTCTTC
>TRBJ2-2|NA|TRBD2|TRBV14
CASSPTSGNHDGELFF
TGTGCCAGCAGCCCAACTAGCGGGAATCATGACGGGGAGCTGTTTTTT
>TRBJ2-6|few|TRBD2|TRBV7-9
CASSLGSGRTGANVLTF
TGTGCCAGCAGCTTGGGTAGCGGGAGGACTGGGGCCAACGTCCTGACTTTC
>TRBJ2-2|NA|TRBD1|TRBV24-1
CATMGDRGTGELFF
TGTGCCACCATGGGGGACAGGGGCACCGGGGAGCTGTTTTTT
>TRBJ1-1|NA|NA|TRBV9
CASSVGLDKNTEAFF
TGTGCCAGCAGCGTAGGTCTTGACAAGAACACTGAAGCTTTCTTT
>TRBJ1-5|NA|NA|TRBV27
CASSAGGWPSNQPQHF
TGTGCCAGCAGTGCTGGGGGGTGGCCGAGCAATCAGCCCCAGCATTTT
>TRBJ2-7|NA|TRBD1|TRBV5-1
CASSPGTANYEQYF
TGCGCCAGCAGCCCGGGGACAGCAAACTACGAGCAGTACTTC
>TRBJ2-5|NA|TRBD2|TRBV4-1
CASSQGGSSGKEETQYF
TGCGCCAGCAGCCAAGGGGGGTCTAGCGGGAAAGAAGAGACCCAGTACTTC
>TRBJ1-4|NA|NA|TRBV5-6
CASSLDQGRGEKLFF
TGTGCCAGCAGCTTGGATCAGGGCCGAGGTGAAAAACTGTTTTTT
>TRBJ1-1|NA|NA|TRBV5-1
CASSPRVNTEAFF
TGCGCCAGCAGCCCGAGGGTGAACACTGAAGCTTTCTTT
>TRBJ2-7|NA|NA|TRBV9
CASSVSAGSYEQYF
TGTGCCAGCAGCGTATCGGCAGGCTCCTACGAGCAGTACTTC
>TRBJ2-3|NA|TRBD2|TRBV11-2
CASAPGLAGRGSTDTQYF
TGTGCCAGCGCCCCGGGACTAGCGGGGCGAGGGAGCACAGATACGCAGTATTTT
>TRBJ2-3|NA|TRBD1|TRBV10-3
CAIMADRGADTQYF
TGTGCCATCATGGCGGACAGGGGTGCAGATACGCAGTATTTT
>TRBJ2-1|NA|TRBD1|TRBV7-3
CASSSATGTGYNEQFF
TGTGCCAGCAGCTCCGCCACCGGGACAGGGTACAATGAGCAGTTCTTC
>TRBJ1-1|once|NA|TRBV7-9
CASTEAGTEAFF
TGTGCCAGCACGGAGGCGGGCACTGAAGCTTTCTTT
>TRBJ2-7|NA|TRBD2|TRBV18
CASSPPESSGSKQYF
TGTGCCAGCTCACCGCCCGAATCTAGCGGGAGTAAGCAGTACTTC
>TRBJ2-7|NA|NA|TRBV13
CASSTGASYEQYF
TGTGCCAGCAGCACAGGAGCCTCCTACGAGCAGTACTTC
>TRBJ1-3|NA|NA|TRBV7-9
CASSPTTGVSGNTIYF
TGTGCCAGCAGCCCAACGACTGGTGTCTCTGGAAACACCATATATTTT
>TRBJ2-2|NA|NA|TRBV13
CASSSQGVGELFF
TGTGCCAGCAGCTCGCAGGGTGTCGGGGAGCTGTTTTTT
>TRBJ2-7|NA|NA|TRBV29-1
CSVRTEREQYF
TGCAGCGTTCGGACAGAACGGGAGCAGTACTTC
>TRBJ1-3|few|TRBD1|TRBV18
CASSPGQGVSGNTIYF
TGTGCCAGCTCACCGGGACAGGGAGTCTCTGGAAACACCATATATTTT
>TRBJ2-1|NA|TRBD1|TRBV11-2
CASSAGDRGNEQFF
TGTGCCAGCAGCGCAGGGGACAGGGGCAATGAGCAGTTCTTC
>TRBJ2-1|NA|NA|TRBV28
CASSGLRGKQFF
TGTGCCAGCAGTGGACTGAGAGGAAAGCAGTTCTTC
>TRBJ1-2|NA|NA|TRBV7-2
CASSLGSRDGYTF
TGTGCCAGCAGCTTAGGGTCGAGGGATGGCTACACCTTC
>TRBJ2-1|NA|NA|TRBV19
CATRGGRSSYNEQFF
TGTGCCACTCGCGGAGGACGTAGCTCCTACAATGAGCAGTTCTTC
>TRBJ2-7|NA|TRBD2|TRBV7-2
CASSLRGGVAGPEQYF
TGTGCCAGCAGCTTACGCGGAGGAGTAGCGGGACCCGAGCAGTACTTC
>TRBJ2-7|NA|TRBD2|TRBV6-1
CASSDEGGPYEQYF
TGTGCCAGCAGTGATGAGGGAGGGCCCTACGAGCAGTACTTC
>TRBJ2-1|many|TRBD2|TRBV5-6
CASSYLSGRDNEQFF
TGTGCCAGCAGCTACCTTAGCGGGAGAGACAATGAGCAGTTCTTC
>TRBJ1-5|NA|NA|TRBV18
CASSPGRGPQPQHF
TGTGCCAGCTCACCCGGGCGAGGGCCCCAGCCCCAGCATTTT
>TRBJ1-4|NA|NA|TRBV28
CASGPNEKLFF
TGTGCCAGTGGGCCTAATGAAAAACTGTTTTTT